The 10 T cell receptor beta chains listed next were all sequenced from one sample in a study of T cells expressing NK-cell markers. TCRdb reanalyzed the 5' RACE reads, giving one entry per CDR3 protein sequence and no DNA. Listed are about 410,000 distinct CDR3 sequences; about 10% falls within the top ten. Specimen: blood T cells: a sorted CD56 or NKG2C T cell subset, CD4+ or CD8+ T cells, or bulk PBMC T cells (not recorded which). The origin of the receptors is a woman in her fifties or sixties in good health.

This chain joins TRBV20-1 and TRBJ2-3; TCRdb outputs TRBD1, but without DNA this stays unchecked. The germline V gene has CDR1 DFQATT and CDR2 SNEGSKA (reference sequence). CDR3 length: 16 amino acids. CDR3 amino acids: CSARNGTGGNTDTQYF.

This rearrangement joins TRBV11-2 to TRBJ2-3; the D call of TRBD1 rests on TCRdb alone, since no DNA is present to check it. Germline V lookup: CDR1 SGHAT, CDR2 FQNNGV. The CDR3 has 15 amino acids. The chain's CDR3 is CASSLPGTTTLGQYF.

The chain carries TRBV12-3 or TRBV12-4 and TRBJ2-2; the D call from TCRdb, TRBD2, cannot be confirmed without DNA. This CDR3 is 16 amino acids long. CDR3: CASCFGSGRRTGELFF.

The chain combines TRBV7-8 with TRBJ2-3; the D call from TCRdb, TRBD1, cannot be confirmed without DNA. This CDR3 is built from 17 residues. The V gene's germline CDR1 is SGHVS and CDR2 FQNEAQ. CDR3 residues: CASSQRGSGATTDTQYF.

The chain links TRBV15 to TRBJ2-1; TCRdb calls TRBD2, which cannot be checked without DNA. Germline CDR1 LNHNV, CDR2 YYDKDF (reference sequence). The CDR3 has 15 amino acids. This CDR3 is CATGALAAEGNEQFF.

The chain carries TRBV15 and TRBJ2-7; TCRdb returns TRBD1, unconfirmable since there is no DNA. The CDR3 loop spans 15 amino acids. The germline gives CDR1 LNHNV, CDR2 YYDKDF (reference sequence). CDR3: CATSRAGQLLYEQYF.

V and J are TRBV12-3 or TRBV12-4 and TRBJ1-6. The CDR3 sequence is 14 residues long. CDR3 amino acids: CASTMEGKNSPLHF.

The chain couples TRBV20-1 to TRBJ1-6; TCRdb returns TRBD1, unconfirmable since there is no DNA. The CDR3 has 14 residues. The V gene's germline CDR1 is DFQATT and CDR2 SNEGSKA (reference sequence). The CDR3 reads CSASTGENNSPLHF.

The chain is built from TRBV20-1 and TRBJ2-4. Germline CDR1 DFQATT, CDR2 SNEGSKA (reference sequence). This CDR3 has 13 residues. The CDR3 sequence is CSARDMTKNIQYF.

The chain joins TRBV5-1 to TRBJ1-5; TCRdb reports TRBD1, a call that lacks DNA to check it against. CDR1 is SGHRS, CDR2 YFSETQ, per germline. The CDR3 runs 14 residues. The CDR3: CASSPGDLNQPQHF. The entire variable domain, with the rest obtained from reference TRBV5-1 and TRBJ1-5, is as follows: KAGVTQTPRYLIKTRGQQVTLSCSPISGHRSVSWYQQTPGQGLQFLFEYFSETQRNKGNFPGRFSGRQFSNSRSEMNVSTLELGDSALYLCASSPGDLNQPQHFGDGTRLSIL.